The rows below give T cell receptor beta chains drawn from one sample of a study of shared clonotypes between healthy human individuals. Sequenced by immunoSEQ multiplex PCR; TCRdb stores in-frame clones only, minus some. The sample consists of about 380,000 clones, 96% of them appearing once. Sequenced material: memory CD8+ T cells sorted from blood. The receptors derive from a young man in good health. The CDR3 runs from the conserved cysteine through the conserved F or W. D genes are given only for firm matches. The size field is filled for only some rows; it gives once, few, many or a size class.

clone_size	v_call	d_call	j_call	cdr3_nt	cdr3_aa
-	TRBV18	-	TRBJ2-7	TGTGCCAGCTCACCCCCACCTCGCCCCTACGAGCAGTACTTC	CASSPPPRPYEQYF
-	TRBV7-9	TRBD1	TRBJ1-1	TGTGCCAGCAGCTTACGCTGGACAGGTAGGGACACTGAAGCTTTCTTT	CASSLRWTGRDTEAFF
-	TRBV7-9	TRBD2	TRBJ2-3	TGTGCCAGCAGCTACTCGTTGACTAGCTCCACAGATACGCAGTATTTT	CASSYSLTSSTDTQYF
-	TRBV7-9	TRBD2	TRBJ2-7	TGTGCCAGCAAGGCTACTAGCGGCGAGCAGTACTTC	CASKATSGEQYF
-	TRBV27	TRBD2	TRBJ2-1	TGTGCCAGCACCGACCTAGGACTAGCGGGAGCGAGCTCCTACAATGAGCAGTTCTTC	CASTDLGLAGASSYNEQFF
-	TRBV27	-	TRBJ2-3	TGTGCCAGCAGTTTATCGGGGCGAGATACGCAGTATTTT	CASSLSGRDTQYF
few	TRBV20-1	-	TRBJ2-7	TGCAGTGCTAGGGACTACGAGCAGTACTTC	CSARDYEQYF
once	TRBV25-1	-	TRBJ1-5	TGTGCCCCCCCTCGGGGACCTCAGCCCCAGCATTTT	CAPPRGPQPQHF
-	TRBV9	-	TRBJ1-2	TGTGCCAGCAGCGTAGTATATGGCAGCCTACCATATGGCTACACCTTC	CASSVVYGSLPYGYTF
-	TRBV6-5	-	TRBJ2-3	TGTGCCAGCAGTTACTCGGAGCGCCGGAGTGATACGCAGTATTTT	CASSYSERRSDTQYF
-	TRBV11-3	TRBD2	TRBJ2-7	TGTGCCAGCAGCTTAGAAATAAGGGCTAGCGGTACTAACTACGAGCAGTACTTC	CASSLEIRASGTNYEQYF
-	TRBV30	TRBD1	TRBJ1-2	TGTGCCTGGAGTACTCCGGACAGGTCCTATACCTTC	CAWSTPDRSYTF
-	TRBV6-1	TRBD1	TRBJ2-7	TGTGCCAGCAGTGAACGTCTGACAGGGTCGGGGGAGCAGTACTTC	CASSERLTGSGEQYF
-	TRBV7-9	-	TRBJ1-1	TGTGCCAGCAGCTTAGAGTTGGGGGCTGAAGCTTTCTTT	CASSLELGAEAFF
-	TRBV28	-	TRBJ2-1	TGTGCCAGCAGAAACAGTCTTTACAATGAGCAGTTCTTC	CASRNSLYNEQFF
-	TRBV6-5	-	TRBJ1-2	TGTGCCAGCAGTTACGGACAGCTCTATGGCTACACCTTC	CASSYGQLYGYTF
-	TRBV5-1	-	TRBJ2-7	TGCGCCAGCAGCTTAGGTAGCGTTGGCGAGCAGTACTTC	CASSLGSVGEQYF
-	TRBV10-2	TRBD2	TRBJ2-7	TGCGCCAGTCGGACTAGCGGGACGGTCTCCGAGCAGTACTTC	CASRTSGTVSEQYF
-	TRBV7-8	-	TRBJ1-1	TGTGCCAGCAGCTTAGGGAGGGTGTGGGTTGGCCGAGAGACTGAAGCTTTCTTT	CASSLGRVWVGRETEAFF
-	TRBV6-6	TRBD2	TRBJ2-7	TGTGCCAGCAGGGGAGGGACTAGGAGAGACGAGCAGTACTTC	CASRGGTRRDEQYF
-	TRBV19	-	TRBJ2-1	TGTGCCAGTAGTATAAGGGACCTAGGGAGCTCCTACAATGAGCAGTTCTTC	CASSIRDLGSSYNEQFF
-	TRBV2	TRBD2	TRBJ2-7	TGTGCCAGCAGTGCGGGAGGTACCTACGAGCAGTACTTC	CASSAGGTYEQYF
once	TRBV5-1	TRBD2	TRBJ2-7	TGCGCCAGCAGCTTGGCCAATAGAGCTAGCGGGAGGATTTACGAGCAGTACTTC	CASSLANRASGRIYEQYF
-	TRBV10-3	-	TRBJ2-1	TGTGCCATCAGTTCTGGGGACTACAATGAGCAGTTCTTC	CAISSGDYNEQFF
-	TRBV10-3	-	TRBJ2-5	TGTGCCATCAGTGAGTTGGAAGAGACCCAGTACTTC	CAISELEETQYF
-	TRBV11-2	TRBD1	TRBJ2-1	TGTGCCAGCAGCTTAGAGGGGACAGGGGGCGCAGCCTTCTTC	CASSLEGTGGAAFF
-	TRBV6-5	-	TRBJ2-7	TGTGCCAGCAGTTACGGGGGCTCCTACGAGCAGTACTTC	CASSYGGSYEQYF
-	TRBV10-1	-	TRBJ2-5	TGCGCCAGCAGTGAAGTTCGGGGCAGGGGCGAAGAGACCCAGTACTTC	CASSEVRGRGEETQYF
-	TRBV7-8	-	TRBJ2-1	TGTGCCAGCAGCCTAATGCTCGACAATGAGCAGTTCTTC	CASSLMLDNEQFF
-	TRBV6-7	TRBD2	TRBJ2-7	TGTGCCAGCATGGACAGACTAGCGGGAAGCTCCTACGAGCAGTACTTC	CASMDRLAGSSYEQYF
-	TRBV30	-	TRBJ1-2	TGTGCCTGGAGTGTAGTAGGCAGGCCCCATGGCTACACCTTC	CAWSVVGRPHGYTF
-	TRBV27	TRBD1	TRBJ1-5	TGTGCCAGCAGTACCGACAGGGAAGGTCAGCCCCAGCATTTT	CASSTDREGQPQHF
-	TRBV11-2	TRBD2	TRBJ2-2	TGTGCCAGCAGCTGGACTAGCGGTAACACCGGGGAGCTGTTTTTT	CASSWTSGNTGELFF
few	TRBV7-3	-	TRBJ1-2	TGTGCCAGCAGCCTACACAGTTGTGGCTACACCTTC	CASSLHSCGYTF
few	TRBV6-1	-	TRBJ1-2	TGTGCCAGCAGTGAACCTTACTTCCTCTACACCTTC	CASSEPYFLYTF
-	TRBV10-2	-	TRBJ1-5	TGCGCCAGCCAGCAGGGAGGATGGAGCAATCAGCCCCAGCATTTT	CASQQGGWSNQPQHF
-	TRBV6-6	-	TRBJ2-3	TGTGCCAGCAGTCCGCGGCGGGATACGCAGTATTTT	CASSPRRDTQYF
-	TRBV5-1	-	TRBJ2-2	TGCGCCAGCAGCTTGGCTGCTTCTACGAACACCGGGGAGCTGTTTTTT	CASSLAASTNTGELFF
-	TRBV10-1	-	TRBJ2-1	TGCGCCAGCAGTGAGAGGCCGCTGGGGCGCAATGAGCAGTTCTTC	CASSERPLGRNEQFF
-	TRBV4-2	-	TRBJ1-2	TGTGCCAGCAGCCAAGGATTCGCAGGGAATTGGGGGGCGTCCGATGGCTACACCTTC	CASSQGFAGNWGASDGYTF
-	TRBV4-2	-	TRBJ2-1	TGTGCCAGCAGCCACGTCGGTTATGCGGGCCGGGACAATGAGCAGTTCTTC	CASSHVGYAGRDNEQFF
once	TRBV7-9	-	TRBJ2-3	TGTGCCAGCAGCTTATCGATCAGCACAGATACGCAGTATTTT	CASSLSISTDTQYF
once	TRBV10-3	TRBD2	TRBJ2-3	TGTGCCATCAGTGGGCTAGCGGGAGCCCCAGATACGCAGTATTTT	CAISGLAGAPDTQYF
-	TRBV29-1	-	TRBJ2-2	TGCAGCGCCCGGGGGACTTTCACCGGGGAGCTGTTTTTT	CSARGTFTGELFF
once	TRBV28	TRBD1	TRBJ1-5	TGTGCCAGTTTAATACACAGGGGCCCCGTAGATCAGCCCCAGCATTTT	CASLIHRGPVDQPQHF
once	TRBV5-4	TRBD2	TRBJ2-3	TGTGCCAGCAGCTCGAGGACTAGCGGCACAGATACGCAGTATTTT	CASSSRTSGTDTQYF
-	TRBV6-6	-	TRBJ2-1	TGTGCCACCAAGCCGGTAGTCAGCGATGAGCAGTTCTTC	CATKPVVSDEQFF
-	TRBV11-2	TRBD2	TRBJ2-7	TGTGCCAGCAGCTACTCCGGACTAGCGGGCTACGAGCAGTACTTC	CASSYSGLAGYEQYF